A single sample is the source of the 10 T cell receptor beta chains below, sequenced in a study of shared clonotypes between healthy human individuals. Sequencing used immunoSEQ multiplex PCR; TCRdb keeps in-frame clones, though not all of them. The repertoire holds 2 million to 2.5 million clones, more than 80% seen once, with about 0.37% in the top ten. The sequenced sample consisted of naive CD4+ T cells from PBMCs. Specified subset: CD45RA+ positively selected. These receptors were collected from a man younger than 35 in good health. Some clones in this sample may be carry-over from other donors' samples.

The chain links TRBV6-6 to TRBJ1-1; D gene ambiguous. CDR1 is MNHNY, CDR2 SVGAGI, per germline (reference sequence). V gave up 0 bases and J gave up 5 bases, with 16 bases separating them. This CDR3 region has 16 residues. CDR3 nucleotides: TGTGCCAGCAGTTACTCGAGGAGCCTGGGCGGGACTGAAGCTTTCTTT. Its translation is CASSYSRSLGGTEAFF.

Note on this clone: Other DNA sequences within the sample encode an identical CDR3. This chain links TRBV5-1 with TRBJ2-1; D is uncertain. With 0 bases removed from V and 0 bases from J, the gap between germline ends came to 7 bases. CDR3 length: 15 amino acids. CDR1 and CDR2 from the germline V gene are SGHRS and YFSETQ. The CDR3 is CASSLDGGSYNEQFF. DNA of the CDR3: TGCGCCAGCAGCTTGGATGGTGGCTCCTACAATGAGCAGTTCTTC.

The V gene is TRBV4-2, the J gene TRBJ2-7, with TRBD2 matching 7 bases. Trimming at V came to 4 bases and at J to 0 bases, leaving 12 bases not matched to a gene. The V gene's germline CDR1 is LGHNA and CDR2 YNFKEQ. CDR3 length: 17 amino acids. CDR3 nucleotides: TGTGCCAGCAGCCCGGTGGCGGCTAGGACTAGCTCCTACGAGCAGTACTTC. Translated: CASSPVAARTSSYEQYF.

The CDR3 region is CAISPQGDLSNQPQHF. Here the CDR3 DNA reads TGTGCCATCAGTCCACAAGGAGACCTTAGCAATCAGCCCCAGCATTTT. The chain employs TRBV10-3 and TRBJ1-5; no firm D call. V lost 5 bases to trimming and J lost 0 bases, with 14 bases between them. Germline V gives CDR1 ENHRY, CDR2 SYGVKD. The CDR3 is 16 residues long.

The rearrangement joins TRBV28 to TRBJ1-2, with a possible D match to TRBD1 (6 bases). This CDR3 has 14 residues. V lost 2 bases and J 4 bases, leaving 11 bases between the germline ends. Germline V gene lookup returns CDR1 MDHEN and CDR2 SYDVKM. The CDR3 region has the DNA TGTGCCAGCAGTTTAGGGTACAGGGTCTATGGCTACACCTTC. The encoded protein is CASSLGYRVYGYTF.

CDR3 sequence reads: CASSPPGTSGPNTGELFF. CDR3 in DNA: TGTGCCAGCAGCCCCCCCGGGACTAGCGGGCCGAACACCGGGGAGCTGTTTTTT. J is TRBJ2-2 and V is TRBV5-4, with 12 nucleotides matching TRBD2. Germline V gives CDR1 SGHNT, CDR2 YYREEE (reference sequence). The CDR3 runs 18 residues. After removal of 4 bases from V and 0 bases from J, the junction contained 7 bases not matched to a gene.

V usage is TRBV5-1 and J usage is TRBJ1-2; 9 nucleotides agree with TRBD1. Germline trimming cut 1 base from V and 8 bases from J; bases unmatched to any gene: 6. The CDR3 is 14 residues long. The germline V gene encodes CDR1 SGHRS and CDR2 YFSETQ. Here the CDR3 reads CASSLTGGGYGYTF. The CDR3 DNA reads TGCGCCAGCAGCTTGACAGGGGGCGGTTACGGCTACACCTTC.

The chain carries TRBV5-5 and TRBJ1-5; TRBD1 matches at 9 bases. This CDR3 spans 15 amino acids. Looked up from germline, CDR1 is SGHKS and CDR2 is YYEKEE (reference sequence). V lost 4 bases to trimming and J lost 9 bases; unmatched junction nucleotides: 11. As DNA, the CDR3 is TGTGCCAGCAGCGCCAGCCCGGACAGGGGAAGGCCCCAGCATTTT. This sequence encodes CASSASPDRGRPQHF.

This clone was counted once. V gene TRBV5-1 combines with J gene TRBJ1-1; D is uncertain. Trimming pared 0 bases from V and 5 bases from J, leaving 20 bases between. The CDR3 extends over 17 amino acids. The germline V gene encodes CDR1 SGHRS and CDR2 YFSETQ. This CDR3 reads CASSLASGPPTGTEAFF. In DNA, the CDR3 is TGCGCCAGCAGCTTGGCCTCTGGGCCCCCCACGGGGACTGAAGCTTTCTTT. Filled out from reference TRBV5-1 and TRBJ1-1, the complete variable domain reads KAGVTQTPRYLIKTRGQQVTLSCSPISGHRSVSWYQQTPGQGLQFLFEYFSETQRNKGNFPGRFSGRQFSNSRSEMNVSTLELGDSALYLCASSLASGPPTGTEAFFGQGTRLTVV.

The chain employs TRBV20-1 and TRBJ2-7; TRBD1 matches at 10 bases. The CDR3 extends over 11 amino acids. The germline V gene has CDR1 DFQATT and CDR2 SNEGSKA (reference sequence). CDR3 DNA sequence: TGCAGAGGGGACAGGGGAGGCGAGCAGTACTTC. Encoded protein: CRGDRGGEQYF.